A single sample is the source of the 26 T cell receptor beta chains below, sequenced in a study of vaccination effects on CD4 cells after COVID-19. CD4+ T cells specific for antigen were expanded with viral peptide pools by the ViraFEST assay before sequencing. The culture ran for 10 days before CD4+ T cells were isolated. The person had a PCR-confirmed SARS-CoV-2 infection during March to December 2020. Clones were read by immunoSEQ multiplex PCR, and TCRdb kept only the in-frame ones, dropping some. The data contain 15,000 to 20,000 clones, approximately 81% of them singletons. These TCRs are of unknown antigen specificity. This specimen consisted of CD4+ T cells from PBMCs cultured with SARS-CoV-2 spike peptides, obtained before COVID-19 vaccination. Every receptor here comes from a human donor who had a prior SARS-CoV-2 infection.

The CDR3 DNA sequence: TGTGCCAGCATCTTTGATAGCTCCTATAATTCACCCCTCCACTTT. Translation: CASIFDSSYNSPLHF. The chain couples TRBV2 to TRBJ1-6; D is ambiguous. In germline, CDR1 is SNHLY, CDR2 FYNNEI. Trimming left V 7 bases short and J 0 bases short, with 10 bases between. This CDR3 has 15 residues.

The genes are TRBV21-1 and TRBJ1-3; the DNA was not used to check the table's D call, TRBD1. TRBV21-1 constitutes a pseudogene. CDR3 size: 15 residues. CDR3 nucleotide sequence: TGTGCCAGCAGCAGGGACAGGGGGCTCGGAAACACCATATATTTT. Translation: CASSRDRGLGNTIYF.

V gene TRBV27 combines with J gene TRBJ2-1; D not certain. V gave up 3 bases and J gave up 7 bases, with 10 bases separating them. Germline values: CDR1 MNHEY, CDR2 SMNVEV (reference sequence). This CDR3 comprises 13 residues. The DNA for the CDR3 is TGTGCCAGCAGTTTCTTTGACCGAAATGAGCAGTTCTTC. Translation: CASSFFDRNEQFF.

This clone was counted only a few times. The rearrangement joins TRBV7-2 to TRBJ2-2, with 10 bases identical to TRBD1. The CDR3 consists of 16 residues. Losses at the gene ends were 5 bases for V and 2 bases for J; bases not matched to a gene: 5. Germline V gene data show CDR1 as SGHTA and CDR2 as FQGNSA. The CDR3 is CASSPGTGANTGELFF. In DNA form, the CDR3 reads TGTGCCAGCAGCCCGGGGACAGGGGCTAACACCGGGGAGCTGTTTTTT.

By frequency in the sample, this clone is medium-sized. This chain links TRBV4-1 with TRBJ2-7; D gene uncertain. CDR3 length equals 16 residues. V was trimmed by 1 base and J by 5 bases, leaving 18 bases between them. Germline CDR1 and CDR2: MGHRA and YSYEKL. For the CDR3, the DNA is TGCGCCAGCAGCCAAGTCGATATCCTTACTTATCACGAGCAGTACTTC. This codes for CASSQVDILTYHEQYF.

The chain couples TRBV20-1 to TRBJ1-5, with D possibly matching TRBD1 (5 bases). Germline loops: CDR1 DFQATT, CDR2 SNEGSKA (reference sequence). The CDR3 contains 12 residues. Trimming shortened V by 3 bases and J by 10 bases, and 13 bases separated the two germline ends. In DNA form, the CDR3 reads TGCAGTGCTAGTGGGACCGGCGGCCCCCAGCATTTT. This sequence encodes CSASGTGGPQHF.

The chain employs TRBV29-1 and TRBJ2-1; D possibly corresponds to TRBD1 (5 bases). Trimming took off 7 bases at V and 8 bases at J, with 12 bases between the two ends. This CDR3 comprises 11 residues. Germline CDR1 SQVTM, CDR2 ANQGSEA. The DNA for the CDR3 is TGCAGCGCGCGCCAGGGCTATGAGCAGTTCTTC. Protein: CSARQGYEQFF.

The chain links TRBV19 to TRBJ1-1; D gene uncertain. CDR3 length: 15 residues. The germline CDR1 and CDR2 sequences are LNHDA and SQIVND (reference sequence). V lost 5 bases, J lost 2 bases, and 15 bases lay in between. For the CDR3, the DNA is TGTGCCAGTAGTGCCGCGCGGACGCCTAACACTGAAGCTTTCTTT. It specifies CASSAARTPNTEAFF.

V and J are TRBV19 and TRBJ2-3; the D gene could be TRBD1 or TRBD2 (6 bases each). V was trimmed by 6 bases and J by 3 bases, leaving 16 bases between them. This CDR3 is built from 15 residues. CDR1 and CDR2 (germline): LNHDA, SQIVND (reference sequence). CDR3 bases: TGTGCCAGTAGGCCACGGGGGCGCGTGACAGATACGCAGTATTTT. Its translation is CASRPRGRVTDTQYF. Looking up the rest from reference TRBV19 and TRBJ2-3 gives the full variable domain: DGGITQSPKYLFRKEGQNVTLSCEQNLNHDAMYWYRQDPGQGLRLIYYSQIVNDFQKGDIAEGYSVSREKKESFPLTVTSAQKNPTAFYLCASRPRGRVTDTQYFGPGTRLTVL.

The J gene is TRBJ1-4, the V gene TRBV6-1; D gene uncertain. There are 14 residues in the CDR3. CDR1 is MNHNS and CDR2 is SASEGT in the germline V gene. Trimming took off 2 bases at V and 8 bases at J, with 12 bases between the two ends. The CDR3 protein is CASSEWSGEEKLFF. Here the CDR3 DNA reads TGTGCCAGCAGTGAATGGTCGGGAGAAGAAAAACTGTTTTTT.

CDR3 sequence: CASSLRSRGQETQYF. The CDR3 coding sequence is TGTGCCAGCAGCTTGAGAAGCAGGGGGCAAGAGACCCAGTACTTC. The chain employs TRBV5-4 and TRBJ2-5, with TRBD1 identical over 7 bases. This CDR3 comprises 15 residues. Germline V gives CDR1 SGHNT, CDR2 YYREEE (reference sequence). The J segment lost 2 bases and the V segment lost 1 base, leaving 5 bases of the junction unmatched.

This clone came up a few times. The gene calls are TRBV18 and TRBJ1-2, with D tentatively TRBD1 (5 bases). The germline V and J ends were trimmed by 6 bases and 8 bases, with 19 bases remaining between them. Germline CDR1 reads KGHSH; CDR2 reads LQKENI. The CDR3 length is 14 residues. The CDR3 bases are TGTGCCAGCTCGCACCTTGAGGGGCCCGGAGGCTACACCTTC. It yields the protein CASSHLEGPGGYTF.

This clone was picked up a small number of times. The chain combines TRBV7-2 with TRBJ1-1; 9 bases are a match to TRBD1. CDR1 and CDR2 from the germline V gene are SGHTA and FQGNSA. V lost 5 bases, J lost 3 bases, and 10 bases stayed unmatched. The CDR3 runs 16 residues. CDR3 region: CASSDHRGLLYTEAFF. CDR3 nucleotide sequence: TGTGCCAGCAGCGACCACAGGGGGCTATTGTACACTGAAGCTTTCTTT.

The V and J genes are TRBV15 and TRBJ2-5; 9 nucleotides agree with TRBD1. The V gene's germline CDR1 is LNHNV and CDR2 YYDKDF (reference sequence). The CDR3 covers 14 residues. Losses at the gene ends were 6 bases for V and 2 bases for J; bases not matched to a gene: 4. The CDR3 here is CATRDRGRQETQYF. CDR3 coding DNA: TGTGCCACCAGGGACAGGGGTAGGCAAGAGACCCAGTACTTC.

This clone was counted once. The chain combines TRBV6-1 with TRBJ2-7; 7 bases are a match to TRBD1. This CDR3 has 13 residues. The V segment lost 0 bases and the J segment 6 bases; nucleotides outside the gene matches: 2. The germline V gene has CDR1 MNHNS and CDR2 SASEGT. CDR3 sequence: CASSEAPGGEQYF. CDR3 DNA sequence: TGTGCCAGCAGTGAAGCCCCAGGGGGCGAGCAGTACTTC.

This rearrangement joins TRBV5-1 to TRBJ2-3; D ambiguous. The V end was cut by 0 bases, the J end by 6 bases, with 11 bases between. Germline loops: CDR1 SGHRS, CDR2 YFSETQ. The length of the CDR3 is 14 residues. CDR3 in DNA: TGCGCCAGCAGCTTGGCTACCTTGCTGGATACGCAGTATTTT. It codes for CASSLATLLDTQYF.

This chain uses TRBV5-8 with TRBJ1-6; 10 positions agree with TRBD1. There are 19 residues in the CDR3. The V and J ends lost 4 bases and 5 bases, in that order; junction bases with no gene match: 15. The germline gives CDR1 SGHTS, CDR2 YDEGEE. The CDR3 nucleotides read TGTGCCAGCAGCCCCCAACGACCGGGACAGGGGAGGAATAATTCACCCCTCCACTTT. It translates to CASSPQRPGQGRNNSPLHF.

Here the CDR3 DNA reads TGCGCCAGCAGCTTCAGGTACAATGAGCAGTTCTTC. Translation: CASSFRYNEQFF. This sequence joins TRBV5-1 and TRBJ2-1; D is ambiguous. Germline V CDR1 and CDR2: SGHRS, YFSETQ. The CDR3 has 12 amino acids. Trimming cost V 2 bases and J 4 bases, with 4 bases left between them.

The genes are TRBV5-4 and TRBJ2-5, with D possibly TRBD2 on 6 matching bases. This CDR3 has 14 residues. V shed 5 bases and J shed 5 bases, with 16 bases lying between them. The germline gives CDR1 SGHNT, CDR2 YYREEE (reference sequence). This chain's CDR3 is CASSIGGSRETQYF. Here the CDR3 DNA reads TGTGCCAGCAGTATCGGGGGATCGCGGGAGACCCAGTACTTC. The entire variable domain, with the rest obtained from reference TRBV5-4 and TRBJ2-5, is as follows: ETGVTQSPTHLIKTRGQQVTLRCSSQSGHNTVSWYQQALGQGPQFIFQYYREEENGRGNFPPRFSGLQFPNYSSELNVNALELDDSALYLCASSIGGSRETQYFGPGTRLLVL.

The chain is built from TRBV2 and TRBJ1-6, with no clear D. V lost 4 bases and J 13 bases, leaving 8 bases between the germline ends. This CDR3 is built from 11 residues. Germline CDR1 SNHLY, CDR2 FYNNEI. The CDR3 loop is CASSADFPLHF. The CDR3, as DNA: TGTGCCAGCAGTGCAGACTTTCCCCTCCACTTT.

The genes are TRBV6-5 and TRBJ2-3; D is unclear. This CDR3 is 13 amino acids long. Deletions cut 5 bases from V and 5 bases from J, with 11 bases between. Germline V gene data show CDR1 as MNHEY and CDR2 as SVGAGI. The CDR3 region is CASSQSYKDTQYF. CDR3 bases: TGTGCCAGCAGTCAAAGCTACAAAGATACGCAGTATTTT.

This sequence joins TRBV19 and TRBJ1-2; D unclear. The V and J ends lost 3 bases and 6 bases respectively, with 23 bases between them. The CDR3 is 17 amino acids. Germline assignment: CDR1 LNHDA and CDR2 SQIVND (reference sequence). CDR3 residues: CASSIGILSFDSHGYTF. As DNA, the CDR3 is TGTGCCAGTAGTATCGGGATCCTCTCCTTTGATTCCCATGGCTACACCTTC.

The chain joins TRBV5-1 to TRBJ2-1; D gene ambiguous. The V end was cut by 0 bases, the J end by 4 bases, with 11 bases between. CDR1 SGHRS and CDR2 YFSETQ come from the germline V gene. This CDR3 has 15 amino acids. The CDR3 DNA is TGCGCCAGCAGCTTGGACTTTGCCCAATACAATGAGCAGTTCTTC. It encodes CASSLDFAQYNEQFF. Supplemented by reference TRBV5-1 and TRBJ2-1, the full variable domain reads KAGVTQTPRYLIKTRGQQVTLSCSPISGHRSVSWYQQTPGQGLQFLFEYFSETQRNKGNFPGRFSGRQFSNSRSEMNVSTLELGDSALYLCASSLDFAQYNEQFFGPGTRLTVL.

This clone was detected only a few times. This chain links TRBV6-5 with TRBJ2-7; TRBD2 might be the D (6 bases). This CDR3 is built from 14 residues. Germline V gene lookup returns CDR1 MNHEY and CDR2 SVGAGI. Trimming removed 1 base at V and 4 bases at J, with 11 bases between. CDR3: CASSYLGTRYEQYF. DNA for the CDR3: TGTGCCAGCAGTTACTTGGGGACTCGGTACGAGCAGTACTTC.

J is TRBJ2-5 and V is TRBV9; D is unclear. Trimming removed 2 bases from V and 2 bases from J, with 10 bases in between. The CDR3 length is 14 residues. Germline CDR1 SGDLS, CDR2 YYNGEE. The CDR3 loop reads CASSVSPEQETQYF. In DNA, the CDR3 is TGTGCCAGCAGCGTTTCTCCAGAGCAAGAGACCCAGTACTTC.

The rearrangement uses TRBV6-5 and TRBJ2-3; D is uncertain. V lost 5 bases and J 4 bases, leaving 7 bases between the germline ends. The CDR3 covers 12 residues. Looked up from germline, CDR1 is MNHEY and CDR2 is SVGAGI. The CDR3 nucleotides read TGTGCCAGCAGTCCTATCTCAGATACGCAGTATTTT. This translates into CASSPISDTQYF.